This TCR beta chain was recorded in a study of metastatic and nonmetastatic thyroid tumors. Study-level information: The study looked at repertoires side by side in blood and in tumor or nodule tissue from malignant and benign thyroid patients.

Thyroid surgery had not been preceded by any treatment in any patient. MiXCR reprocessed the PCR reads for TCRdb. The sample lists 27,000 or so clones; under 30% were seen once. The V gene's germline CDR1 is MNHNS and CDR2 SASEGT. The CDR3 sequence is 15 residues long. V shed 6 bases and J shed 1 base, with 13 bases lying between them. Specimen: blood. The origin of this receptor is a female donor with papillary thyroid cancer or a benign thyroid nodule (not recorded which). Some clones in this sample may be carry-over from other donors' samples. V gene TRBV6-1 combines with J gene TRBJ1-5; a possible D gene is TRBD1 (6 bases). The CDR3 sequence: CASRDSDSSNQPQHF. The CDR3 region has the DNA TGTGCCAGCAGAGATTCGGACAGCAGCAATCAGCCCCAGCATTTT.